One and the same sample provided the 28 T cell receptor beta chains below, sequenced in a study of blood T cell repertoires in COVID-19. The method was immunoSEQ multiplex PCR; TCRdb's version includes in-frame clones alone and lacks a portion of them. The data contain 200,000 to 300,000 clones, over 75% of them singletons. What was sequenced was PBMCs or T cells enriched from blood (not recorded which). The receptors stem from a woman aged 50 to 60 with acute COVID-19.

This clone turned up a few times. This CDR3 is CAWRGGGIGGYTF. For the CDR3, the DNA is TGTGCCTGGAGGGGTGGAGGGATTGGCGGCTACACCTTC. The chain couples TRBV30 to TRBJ1-2; no clear D gene. Looked up from germline, CDR1 is GTSNPN and CDR2 is SVGIG (reference sequence). Trimming stripped 3 bases from V and 8 bases from J, with 16 bases between. CDR3 length: 13 amino acids.

As concerns this clone: Germline is not matched at one junction end, which may reflect a read error. This rearrangement joins TRBV7-7 to TRBJ2-5; 9 nucleotides line up with TRBD1. The V gene's germline CDR1 is SSHAT and CDR2 FNYEAQ (reference sequence). The CDR3 extends over 15 amino acids. CDR3 sequence: CASSFGTGTQETQYF. CDR3 coding DNA: TGTGCTAGCAGCTTCGGGACAGGGACCCAAGAGACCCAGTACTTC.

This clone has just one count. This chain links TRBV18 with TRBJ1-4; maybe TRBD1 (6 bases). CDR3 length: 15 amino acids. The V end lost 0 bases, the J end lost 6 bases, and 11 bases lay between the germline ends. Germline V gene sequence: CDR1 KGHSH, CDR2 LQKENI. CDR3: CASSPPQGGDEKLFF. For the CDR3, the DNA is TGTGCCAGCTCACCACCGCAAGGGGGGGATGAAAAACTGTTTTTT.

This clone was observed a single time. CDR3 nucleotides: TGTGCCAGCAGCTTAGCGACCCGCGGGGGGGGCTACACCTTC. Residues: CASSLATRGGGYTF. This rearrangement joins TRBV7-2 to TRBJ1-2; D possibly corresponds to TRBD1 (5 bases). Trimming left V 0 bases short and J 8 bases short, with 13 bases between. Germline-derived CDR1 and CDR2 are SGHTA and FQGNSA. The CDR3 is 14 residues long.

The rearrangement links TRBV5-4 to TRBJ2-7; D may be TRBD1 (5 bases). The CDR3 extends over 15 amino acids. CDR1 and CDR2 (germline): SGHNT, YYREEE (reference sequence). Trimming shortened V by 0 bases and J by 1 base, and 11 bases separated the two germline ends. This CDR3 is CASSLEGRLSYEQYF. The CDR3 DNA reads as TGTGCCAGCAGCTTGGAGGGGCGCCTGTCCTACGAGCAGTACTTC.

This clone was seen once. The rearrangement joins TRBV10-3 to TRBJ2-6; D perhaps matches TRBD1 (6 bases). CDR1 is ENHRY and CDR2 is SYGVKD in the germline V gene. Trimming took off 0 bases at V and 3 bases at J, with 12 bases between the two ends. This CDR3 region has 17 residues. For the CDR3, the DNA is TGTGCCATCAGTGAGTCCTCAGGGGCGGGTGGGGCCAACGTCCTGACTTTC. Translated, it gives CAISESSGAGGANVLTF.

J is TRBJ2-7 and V is TRBV5-1, with 7 bases identical to TRBD1. From germline, CDR1 is SGHRS and CDR2 YFSETQ. The CDR3 contains 15 residues. Trimming cost V 0 bases and J 5 bases; bases outside gene matches: 8. This CDR3 is CASSLVIQGTDEQYF. DNA for the CDR3: TGCGCCAGCAGCTTGGTAATACAGGGGACCGACGAGCAGTACTTC.

The rearrangement uses TRBV6-5 and TRBJ2-7, with 7 bases that match TRBD2. After removal of 2 bases from V and 3 bases from J, the junction contained 4 bases not matched to a gene. Germline values: CDR1 MNHEY, CDR2 SVGAGI. CDR3 length equals 14 residues. The CDR3 nucleotides are TGTGCCAGCAGTTACGGGGGGGTTGGCTACGAGCAGTACTTC. Its protein product is CASSYGGVGYEQYF.

CDR3 nucleotide sequence: TGTGCCATCAATCCGGGGAACTATGGCTACACCTTC. As protein: CAINPGNYGYTF. This sequence joins TRBV10-3 and TRBJ1-2; D is uncertain. Trimming left V 7 bases short and J 2 bases short, with 8 bases between. Germline V gene lookup returns CDR1 ENHRY and CDR2 SYGVKD. The CDR3 consists of 12 residues.

This clone has a count of ten or more. V and J are TRBV7-9 and TRBJ2-2; D unclear. The CDR3 extends over 15 amino acids. With 0 bases removed from V and 0 bases from J, the gap between germline ends came to 5 bases. In germline, CDR1 is SEHNR, CDR2 FQNEAQ (reference sequence). The CDR3 reads CASSLASSNTGELFF. The CDR3 DNA reads as TGTGCCAGCAGCTTAGCCTCCTCGAACACCGGGGAGCTGTTTTTT.

The CDR3 DNA is TGTGCCAGCAGCCAAGGTAGCGGCAGCCTCTCTGGGGCCAACGTCCTGACTTTC. Residues: CASSQGSGSLSGANVLTF. The chain combines TRBV3-1 (or the pseudogene TRBV3-2) with TRBJ2-6; weak D call: TRBD2 (6 bases). Germline V CDR1 and CDR2: LGHDT, YNNKEL (reference sequence). This CDR3 is built from 18 residues. V shed 1 base and J shed 0 bases, with 13 bases lying between them.

The rearrangement joins TRBV5-6 to TRBJ1-2; 8 nucleotides match TRBD1. The CDR3 contains 15 residues. Germline trimming cut 4 bases from V and 4 bases from J; bases unmatched to any gene: 9. Germline values: CDR1 SGHDT, CDR2 YYEEEE. CDR3 DNA: TGTGCCAGCAGCGGAGGACAGGGTCGGTCCTATGGCTACACCTTC. It codes for CASSGGQGRSYGYTF.

The rearrangement joins TRBV30 to TRBJ1-2, with D hard to call. The ends were cut back, 3 bases at V and 8 bases at J, with 19 bases in the middle. Germline V lookup: CDR1 GTSNPN, CDR2 SVGIG (reference sequence). CDR3 length: 14 residues. The CDR3 DNA sequence: TGTGCCTGGAGGGTCGCAGGTTCCCTCCAAGGCTACACCTTC. Protein product: CAWRVAGSLQGYTF.

This chain uses TRBV4-1 with TRBJ1-3; weak D call: TRBD1 (6 bases). V gave up 0 bases and J gave up 8 bases, with 11 bases separating them. Germline V gene sequence: CDR1 MGHRA, CDR2 YSYEKL. This CDR3 comprises 14 residues. The CDR3 region is CASSQDPNRDTIYF. The DNA of the CDR3 is TGCGCCAGCAGCCAAGATCCTAACAGGGACACCATATATTTT.

The CDR3 coding sequence is TGTGCCAGCAAACTCCGGGACAGGGCCACTGAAGCTTTCTTT. Translated: CASKLRDRATEAFF. This sequence joins TRBV27 and TRBJ1-1; 9 bases are shared with TRBD1. Germline assignment: CDR1 MNHEY and CDR2 SMNVEV (reference sequence). The CDR3 is 14 residues long. The V gene end was trimmed by 7 bases and the J gene end by 4 bases; junction bases not matched to a gene: 7.

The V call is TRBV5-1, the J call TRBJ1-2; no definite D call. The germline V and J ends were trimmed by 0 bases and 6 bases, with 9 bases remaining between them. This CDR3 has 13 amino acids. Germline V CDR1 and CDR2: SGHRS, YFSETQ. CDR3 residues: CASSLDAADGYTF. The CDR3 DNA follows: TGCGCCAGCAGCTTGGACGCGGCCGATGGCTACACCTTC.

The rearrangement joins TRBV9 to TRBJ1-4; tentatively, D is TRBD1 (5 bases). Trimming took 0 bases from V and 7 from J, leaving 10 bases between them. The CDR3 length is 14 residues. The germline CDR1 and CDR2 sequences are SGDLS and YYNGEE. The CDR3 here is CASSVGQGGEKLFF. The CDR3 DNA is TGTGCCAGCAGCGTAGGCCAGGGAGGTGAAAAACTGTTTTTT.

This clone was counted once. V gene TRBV25-1 combines with J gene TRBJ1-3, with 9 positions matching TRBD1. The V and J ends lost 4 bases and 1 base, in that order; junction bases with no gene match: 8. The CDR3 is 17 residues long. The germline V gene has CDR1 MGHDK and CDR2 SYGVNS. The CDR3 region has the DNA TGTGCCAGCAGTGCCTCCGGGACAGGGTTTTCTGGAAACACCATATATTTT. Amino acids: CASSASGTGFSGNTIYF.

This sequence joins TRBV6-4 and TRBJ1-1; TRBD1 is a possible D gene (6 bases). The CDR3 extends over 13 amino acids. Trimming took off 6 bases at V and 2 bases at J, with 10 bases between the two ends. Germline V gives CDR1 MRHNA, CDR2 SNTAGT. CDR3 residues: CASRQGRNTEAFF. In DNA form, the CDR3 reads TGTGCCAGCAGACAGGGACGAAACACTGAAGCTTTCTTT.

This clone was seen at least ten times. The chain links TRBV4-3 to TRBJ2-7, with D perhaps matching TRBD2 (6 bases). Trimming cost V 4 bases and J 4 bases, with 11 bases left between them. The CDR3 extends over 13 amino acids. CDR1 is LGHNA and CDR2 is YSLEER in the germline V gene. DNA for the CDR3: TGCGCCAGCAGCCCCGATGGGGGGTACGAGCAGTACTTC. Its translation: CASSPDGGYEQYF.

The V call is TRBV10-1, the J call TRBJ2-3; TRBD2 agrees at 11 bases. The CDR3 spans 21 residues. Germline V gene lookup returns CDR1 WNHNN and CDR2 SYGVQD (reference sequence). Losses at the gene ends were 2 bases for V and 0 bases for J; bases not matched to a gene: 16. CDR3 DNA sequence: TGCGCCAGCAGTGAGCCGTCCTCGTCTAGCGGGGGGACGGTGAGCACAGATACGCAGTATTTT. This gives the protein CASSEPSSSSGGTVSTDTQYF.

Worth noting for this clone: One end of the junction is discordant with germline, which a read error may explain. The rearrangement links TRBV12-3 or TRBV12-4 to TRBJ1-1; 7 bases line up with TRBD1. The CDR3 spans 12 residues. The CDR3 DNA reads as TGTGCCGGCAGTCAGTCGGACAGGGAAGCTTTCTTT. Its translation: CAGSQSDREAFF.

V is TRBV7-2 and J is TRBJ1-1, with 8 bases matching TRBD1. This CDR3 spans 13 amino acids. Per the germline V gene, CDR1 is SGHTA and CDR2 is FQGNSA. V was clipped by 5 bases and J by 5 bases; unmatched bases: 4. The CDR3 region is CASSRQGRTEAFF. Written as DNA, the CDR3 is TGTGCCAGCAGCCGACAGGGGAGGACTGAAGCTTTCTTT. The full variable domain, in which reference TRBV7-2 and TRBJ1-1 provide the parts outside the CDR3, is GAGVSQSPSNKVTEKGKDVELRCDPISGHTALYWYRQSLGQGLEFLIYFQGNSAPDKSGLPSDRFSAERTGGSVSTLTIQRTQQEDSAVYLCASSRQGRTEAFFGQGTRLTVV.

The V and J genes are TRBV11-3 and TRBJ2-7; D is perhaps TRBD2 (5 bases). The germline CDR1 and CDR2 sequences are SGHNT and YENEEA. The ends were cut back, 0 bases at V and 3 bases at J, with 15 bases in the middle. The CDR3 consists of 16 residues. The CDR3 protein is CASSLDGTDRDYEQYF. CDR3 DNA: TGTGCCAGCAGCTTAGACGGAACCGATCGGGACTACGAGCAGTACTTC.

The V and J genes are TRBV10-2 and TRBJ1-1, with D unresolved. V lost 3 bases to trimming and J lost 0 bases, with 14 bases between them. Per the germline V gene, CDR1 is WSHSY and CDR2 is SAAADI. CDR3 length: 16 residues. The chain's CDR3 is CASSDWSGFMNTEAFF. DNA for the CDR3: TGCGCCAGCAGTGATTGGTCAGGTTTCATGAACACTGAAGCTTTCTTT.

The chain combines TRBV6-4 with TRBJ1-1; 12 positions agree with TRBD1. This CDR3 is 14 amino acids long. V shed 4 bases, J shed 5 bases, and the junction held 2 bases outside the gene matches. The germline V gene has CDR1 MRHNA and CDR2 SNTAGT. The DNA of the CDR3 is TGTGCCAGCAGTGCGGGACAGGGGGCTACTGAAGCTTTCTTT. It specifies CASSAGQGATEAFF.

This chain connects TRBV7-8 to TRBJ1-3; TRBD1 matches 12 bases. CDR3 length: 16 residues. Trimming removed 5 bases from V and 10 bases from J; junction bases left unmatched: 12. Germline CDR1 is SGHVS and CDR2 is FQNEAQ. CDR3 protein: CASSPLGQGALHTIYF. The CDR3 bases are TGTGCCAGCAGCCCACTGGGACAGGGGGCTCTCCATACCATATATTTT.

This clone was seen a few times. The chain joins TRBV11-3 to TRBJ1-1; unclear D gene. Trimming took off 5 bases at V and 2 bases at J, with 9 bases between the two ends. CDR1 is SGHNT and CDR2 is YENEEA in the germline V gene. The CDR3 is made up of 13 amino acids. The CDR3 reads CASSPRSNTEAFF. Written as DNA, the CDR3 is TGTGCCAGCAGCCCACGGTCAAACACTGAAGCTTTCTTT.